The 16 T cell receptor beta chains in this list originate from one sample, sequenced in a study of blood T cells in healthy people across ages. Primed by a sample-barcoded 5' primer and a J-beta primer mix, a second PCR proceeded for about 6 to 11 cycles. In TCRdb, the 5' RACE reads were re-called with MiXCR into one record per CDR3 protein. This table holds 600,000 to 850,000 distinct CDR3 sequences, 25% found once. The same data also contributed to another study, on T cells of mothers and their children.

The sample was blood. All receptors come from a boy younger than 18 in good health.

The count of this clonotype is one. The chain couples TRBV4-1 to TRBJ2-7; TRBD1 matches at 8 bases. Unmatched junction bases numbered 12, after V lost 4 bases and J lost 4 bases. Per germline, CDR1 MGHRA and CDR2 YSYEKL. The CDR3 extends over 16 amino acids. The CDR3 DNA sequence: TGCGCCAGCAGCCCTTATAAAGGGACAGGCGTATACGAGCAGTACTTC. This codes for CASSPYKGTGVYEQYF.

This clonotype appeared a few times. The chain recombines TRBV2 with TRBJ2-4; D is unclear. From germline, CDR1 is SNHLY and CDR2 FYNNEI. The CDR3 is 16 amino acids. V lost 4 bases, J lost 0 bases, and 13 bases lay in between. For the CDR3, the DNA is TGTGCCAGCAGTGTTGAGAAGGCCTTAGCCAAAAACATTCAGTACTTC. The encoded protein is CASSVEKALAKNIQYF.

The CDR3 region has the DNA TGCAGTCCCAAGGACGTTTTGGACAATGAGCAGTTCTTC. It translates to CSPKDVLDNEQFF. The gene calls are TRBV20-1 and TRBJ2-1; the D is unclear. The length of the CDR3 is 13 residues. V lost 8 bases and J 5 bases, leaving 16 bases between the germline ends. Germline loops: CDR1 DFQATT, CDR2 SNEGSKA (reference sequence).

The rearrangement joins TRBV3-1 to TRBJ2-5, with a possible D match to TRBD2 (6 bases). Near its end, the DNA agrees better with TRBJ2-1, so the J call may be wrong. The CDR3 covers 16 residues. CDR1 and CDR2 from the germline V gene are LGHDT and YNNKEL (reference sequence). This CDR3 is CASSQEGGRLRNEQFF. The CDR3 DNA sequence: TGTGCCAGCAGCCAAGAGGGGGGTAGACTGCGGAATGAGCAGTTCTTC.

This clonotype was observed a few times. The chain has TRBV5-6 and TRBJ1-2; the D gene is possibly TRBD1 (6 bases). The CDR3 runs to 17 residues. CDR1 is SGHDT, CDR2 YYEEEE, per germline. The V end lost 1 base, the J end lost 2 bases, and 18 bases lay between the germline ends. The CDR3 sequence: CASSLIAGAKDNYGYTF. CDR3 sequence (DNA): TGTGCCAGCAGCTTGATTGCAGGGGCCAAGGACAACTATGGCTACACCTTC.

At least ten counts were recorded for this clonotype. One end of the junction does not line up with germline, which may come from a read error. The chain recombines TRBV7-7 with TRBJ2-5; 9 bases align to TRBD2. The last part of the DNA fits TRBJ2-7 better; the J call may be wrong. The CDR3 has 15 amino acids. CDR1 and CDR2 (germline): SSHAT, FNYEAQ (reference sequence). The CDR3 region has the DNA TGTGCTAGCAGCTTAGGGGCTAGCGGGGTCTACGAGCAGTACTTC. It yields the protein CASSLGASGVYEQYF.

The chain employs TRBV29-1 and TRBJ2-5, with D unclear. The J call may be faulty, since TRBJ2-1 better matches the DNA end. In germline, CDR1 is SQVTM, CDR2 ANQGSEA. The CDR3 is 13 residues long. The CDR3 bases are TGCAGCGTTTTGGGCAGACGAACTAATGAGCAGTTCTTC. Its translation: CSVLGRRTNEQFF.

This clonotype was observed a few times. The rearrangement joins TRBV5-1 to TRBJ2-6; tentative D call: TRBD1 (5 bases). The CDR3 sequence is 16 residues long. The germline CDR1 and CDR2 sequences are SGHRS and YFSETQ. Trimming shortened V by 5 bases and J by 0 bases, and 12 bases separated the two germline ends. As DNA, the CDR3 is TGCGCCAGCAGTGAGGACACCGTCTCTGGGGCCAACGTCCTGACTTTC. It encodes CASSEDTVSGANVLTF.

The rearrangement links TRBV29-1 to TRBJ2-5; 8 bases map to TRBD2. The better agreement between TRBJ2-7 and the DNA end casts doubt on the J call. This CDR3 comprises 12 residues. Looked up from germline, CDR1 is SQVTM and CDR2 is ANQGSEA. CDR3 DNA: TGCAGCGTCCGAAGCGGGAGCTACGAGCAGTACTTC. It is translated as CSVRSGSYEQYF.

This clonotype was observed a single time. A junction boundary mismatches the germline segment, possibly from a read error. The V and J genes are TRBV7-8 and TRBJ1-2; D may be TRBD1 (5 bases). Germline V gives CDR1 SGHVS, CDR2 FQNEAQ. The CDR3 has 13 residues. CDR3 bases: TGTGCCAGCAGCCCCCGACAGAACTATGGCTACCCCTTC. It is translated as CASSPRQNYGYPF. The full variable domain, with the rest looked up from reference TRBV7-8 and TRBJ1-2, is GAGVSQSPRYKVAKRGQDVALRCDPISGHVSLFWYQQALGQGPEFLTYFQNEAQLDKSGLPSDRFFAERPEGSVSTLKIQRTQQEDSAVYLCASSPRQNYGYPFGSGTRLTVV.

The genes are TRBV29-1 and TRBJ2-5, with TRBD1 identical over 9 bases. The J call may not be correct, given that the DNA end is closer to TRBJ2-7. This CDR3 is built from 13 residues. The germline gives CDR1 SQVTM, CDR2 ANQGSEA. CDR3 bases: TGCAGCGCCGTTGGGACAGGGCCTCTCGAGCAGTACTTC. Protein: CSAVGTGPLEQYF.

This chain links TRBV2 with TRBJ2-3, with 8 bases matching TRBD1. The germline gives CDR1 SNHLY, CDR2 FYNNEI. The CDR3 runs to 15 residues. The V and J ends lost 4 bases and 1 base, in that order; junction bases with no gene match: 4. The CDR3 DNA sequence: TGTGCCAGCAGTGTGACAGGGGAAGGCACAGATACGCAGTATTTT. It codes for CASSVTGEGTDTQYF.

The genes are TRBV28 and TRBJ2-2; TRBD2 agrees at 7 bases. This CDR3 comprises 14 residues. Germline CDR1 and CDR2: MDHEN and SYDVKM. The V gene end was trimmed by 3 bases and the J gene end by 5 bases; junction bases not matched to a gene: 3. The CDR3 coding sequence is TGTGCCAGCAGTTTGCTAGCGGATACCGGGGAGCTGTTTTTT. Amino acids: CASSLLADTGELFF.

The chain carries TRBV4-1 and TRBJ2-3, with 11 bases lining up with TRBD2. From germline, CDR1 is MGHRA and CDR2 YSYEKL. There are 17 residues in the CDR3. The J segment lost 3 bases and the V segment lost 5 bases, leaving 10 bases of the junction unmatched. CDR3 sequence: CASSKLGLAGGTDTQYF. For the CDR3, the DNA is TGCGCCAGCAGCAAGCTCGGGCTAGCGGGAGGAACAGATACGCAGTATTTT.

The chain recombines TRBV7-2 with TRBJ2-3; 7 positions match TRBD2. Germline V CDR1 and CDR2: SGHTA, FQGNSA. CDR3 size: 13 residues. The junction had 9 bases not matched to a gene; V was cut back by 2 bases and J by 13 bases. As DNA, the CDR3 is TGTGCCAGCAGCTTACGGACTAGAGGAGTGGAGTATTTT. Residues: CASSLRTRGVEYF.

The chain has TRBV20-1 and TRBJ1-4; 10 bases align to TRBD1. CDR1 DFQATT and CDR2 SNEGSKA come from the germline V gene (reference sequence). The CDR3 is made up of 14 amino acids. Trimming took 2 bases from V and 6 from J; bases not matched to a gene: 3. The CDR3: CSARTGTGDEKLFF. Here the CDR3 DNA reads TGCAGTGCTAGAACCGGGACAGGGGATGAAAAACTGTTTTTT.